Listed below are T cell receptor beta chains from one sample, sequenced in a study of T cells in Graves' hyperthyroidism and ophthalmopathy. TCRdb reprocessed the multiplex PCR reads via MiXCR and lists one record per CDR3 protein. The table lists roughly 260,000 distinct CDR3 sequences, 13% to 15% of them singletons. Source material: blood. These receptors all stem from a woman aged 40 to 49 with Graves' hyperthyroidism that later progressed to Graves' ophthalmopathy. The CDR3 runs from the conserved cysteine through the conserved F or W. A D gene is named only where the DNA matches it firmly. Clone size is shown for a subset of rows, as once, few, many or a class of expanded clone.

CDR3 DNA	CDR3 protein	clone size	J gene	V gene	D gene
TGTGCCATCAGTGAGGCGGGAGGGGGCGAGCAGTACTTC	CAISEAGGGEQYF	many	TRBJ2-7	TRBV10-3	TRBD2
TGTGCCAGCAGCGTAGCCCGTGGCGGATTCGGGTCCGGGGAGCTGTTTTTT	CASSVARGGFGSGELFF	NA	TRBJ2-2	TRBV9	NA
TGTGCCAGCAGCTTATATCCCAGTTGGGCCATGAACACTGAAGCTTTCTTT	CASSLYPSWAMNTEAFF	many	TRBJ1-1	TRBV7-9	NA
TGTGCCAGCAGTCCCTCCGCGGGACATAGTTCCTACGAGCAGTACTTC	CASSPSAGHSSYEQYF	many	TRBJ2-7	TRBV27	NA
TGTGCCAGCAGCTTAGCAAACAGGGGGCGGGAGACCCAGTACTTC	CASSLANRGRETQYF	many	TRBJ2-5	TRBV5-5	TRBD1
TGTGCCAGCAGTTCTACAGCTTTCTATGGCTACACCTTC	CASSSTAFYGYTF	many	TRBJ1-2	TRBV28	NA
TGTGCCAGCAGTGAAGAGGTACAGGGGGCGACGAAGCAGTTCTTC	CASSEEVQGATKQFF	NA	TRBJ2-1	TRBV2	TRBD1
TGCGCCAGCAGCTACTCCGGGACTAGCAGCACAGATACGCAGTATTTT	CASSYSGTSSTDTQYF	many	TRBJ2-3	TRBV5-1	TRBD2
TGCGCCAGCAGCTTAACAGGTCCCTACGAGCAGTACTTC	CASSLTGPYEQYF	many	TRBJ2-7	TRBV5-1	NA
TGCAGCGTTGACAGGGACAATGAGCAGTTCTTC	CSVDRDNEQFF	many	TRBJ2-1	TRBV29-1	NA
TGTGCCAGCAGCCAAGGGACTAGCTCCTACAATGAGCAGTTCTTC	CASSQGTSSYNEQFF	many	TRBJ2-1	TRBV11-2	TRBD2
TGCAGTGCTAGATTTAACGAGGGGGGACTGAGCAATCAGCCCCAGCATTTT	CSARFNEGGLSNQPQHF	many	TRBJ1-5	TRBV20-1	NA